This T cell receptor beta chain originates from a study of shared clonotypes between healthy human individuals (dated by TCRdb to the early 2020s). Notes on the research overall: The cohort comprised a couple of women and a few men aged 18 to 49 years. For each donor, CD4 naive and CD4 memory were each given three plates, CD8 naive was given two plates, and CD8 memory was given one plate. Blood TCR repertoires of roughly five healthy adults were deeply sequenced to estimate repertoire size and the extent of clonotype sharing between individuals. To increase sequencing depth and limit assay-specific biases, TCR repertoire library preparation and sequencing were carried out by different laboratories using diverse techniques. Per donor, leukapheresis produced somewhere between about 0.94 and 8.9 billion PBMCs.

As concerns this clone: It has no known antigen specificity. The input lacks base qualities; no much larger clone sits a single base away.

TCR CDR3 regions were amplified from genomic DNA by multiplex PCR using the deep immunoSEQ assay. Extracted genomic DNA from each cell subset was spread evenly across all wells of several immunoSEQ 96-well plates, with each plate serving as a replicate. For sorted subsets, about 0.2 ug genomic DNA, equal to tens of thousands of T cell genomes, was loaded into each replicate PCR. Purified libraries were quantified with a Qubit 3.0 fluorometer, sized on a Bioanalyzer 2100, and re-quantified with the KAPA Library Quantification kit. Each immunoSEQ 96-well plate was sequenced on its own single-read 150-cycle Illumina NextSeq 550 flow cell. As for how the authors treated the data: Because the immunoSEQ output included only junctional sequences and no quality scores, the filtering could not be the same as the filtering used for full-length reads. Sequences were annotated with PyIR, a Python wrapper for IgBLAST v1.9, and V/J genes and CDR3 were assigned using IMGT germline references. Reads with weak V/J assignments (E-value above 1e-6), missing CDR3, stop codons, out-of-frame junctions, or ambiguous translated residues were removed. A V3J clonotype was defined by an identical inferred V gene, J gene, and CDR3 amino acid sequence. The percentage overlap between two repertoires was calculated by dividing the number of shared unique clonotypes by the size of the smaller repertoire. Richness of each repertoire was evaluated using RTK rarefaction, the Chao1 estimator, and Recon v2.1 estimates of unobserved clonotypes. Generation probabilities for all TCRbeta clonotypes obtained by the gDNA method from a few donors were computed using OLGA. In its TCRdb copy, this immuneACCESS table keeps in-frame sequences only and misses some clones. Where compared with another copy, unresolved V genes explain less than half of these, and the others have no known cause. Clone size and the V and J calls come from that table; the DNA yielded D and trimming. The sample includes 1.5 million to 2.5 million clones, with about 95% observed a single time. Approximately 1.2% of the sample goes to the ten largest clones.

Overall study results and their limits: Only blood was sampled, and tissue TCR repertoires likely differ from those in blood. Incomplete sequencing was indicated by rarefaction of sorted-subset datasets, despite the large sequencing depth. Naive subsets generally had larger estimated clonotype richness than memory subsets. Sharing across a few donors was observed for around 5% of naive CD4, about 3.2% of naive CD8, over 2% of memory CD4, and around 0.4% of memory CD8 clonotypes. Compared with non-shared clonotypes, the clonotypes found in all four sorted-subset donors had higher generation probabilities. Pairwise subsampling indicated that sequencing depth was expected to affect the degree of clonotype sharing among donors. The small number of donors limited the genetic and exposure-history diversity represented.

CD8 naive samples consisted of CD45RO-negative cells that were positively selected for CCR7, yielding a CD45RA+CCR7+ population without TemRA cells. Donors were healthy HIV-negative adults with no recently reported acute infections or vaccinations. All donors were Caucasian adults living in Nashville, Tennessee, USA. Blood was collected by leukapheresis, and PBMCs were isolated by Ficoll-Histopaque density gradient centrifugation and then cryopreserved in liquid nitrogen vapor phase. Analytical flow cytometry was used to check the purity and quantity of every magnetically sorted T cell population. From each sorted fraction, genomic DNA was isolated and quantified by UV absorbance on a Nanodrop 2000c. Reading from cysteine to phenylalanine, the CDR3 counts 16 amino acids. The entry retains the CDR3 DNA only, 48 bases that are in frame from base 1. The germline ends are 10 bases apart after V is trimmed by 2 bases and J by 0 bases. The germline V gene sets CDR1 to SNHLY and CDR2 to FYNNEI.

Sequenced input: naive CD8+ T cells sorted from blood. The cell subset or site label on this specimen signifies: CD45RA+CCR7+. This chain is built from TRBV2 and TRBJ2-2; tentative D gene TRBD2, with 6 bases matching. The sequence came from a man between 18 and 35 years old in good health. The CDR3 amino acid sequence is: CASSETRGTNTGELFF. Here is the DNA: TGTGCCAGCAGTGAAACCCGCGGGACGAACACCGGGGAGCTGTTTTTT.